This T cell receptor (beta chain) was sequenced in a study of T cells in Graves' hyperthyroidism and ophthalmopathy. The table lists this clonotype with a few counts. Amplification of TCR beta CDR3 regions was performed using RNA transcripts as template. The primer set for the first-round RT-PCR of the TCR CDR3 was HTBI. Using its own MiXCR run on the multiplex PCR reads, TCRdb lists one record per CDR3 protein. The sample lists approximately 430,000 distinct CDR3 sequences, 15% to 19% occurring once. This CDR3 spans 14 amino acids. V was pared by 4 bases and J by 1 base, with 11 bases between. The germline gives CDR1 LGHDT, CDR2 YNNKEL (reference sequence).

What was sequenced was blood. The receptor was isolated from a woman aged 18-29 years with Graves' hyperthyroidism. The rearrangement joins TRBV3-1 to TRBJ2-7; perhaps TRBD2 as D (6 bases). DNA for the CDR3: TGTGCCAGCAGCCCGGGAGTAGGGTCCTACGAGCAGTACTTC. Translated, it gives CASSPGVGSYEQYF.